The TCR beta chain under discussion was sequenced for a study of T-cell memory formation after mild COVID-19. TCRdb re-called the 5' RACE reads with MiXCR, one entry per CDR3 protein. The sample records approximately 340,000 distinct CDR3 sequences, about an eighth being singletons. This clonotype was counted at least ten times. Its antigen is currently unknown. Germline values: CDR1 MDHEN, CDR2 SYDVKM. This CDR3 is built from 13 residues. Trimming removed 6 bases from V and 2 bases from J, with 10 bases in between. Overall study findings and caveats: CD4/CD8 balance characterized clones contracting day 15 to 85, and CD4+ skew characterized later expanders.

This clonotype was sampled from a man younger than 35 who had mild COVID-19 (a few samples of this study predate the infection). Cell type and time point are not known. Specimen: PBMCs or a T cell subset sorted from them (not recorded which). V gene TRBV28 combines with J gene TRBJ1-2, with D maybe TRBD1 (6 bases). The CDR3 here is CASSRQVNYGYTF. CDR3 DNA: TGTGCCAGCAGCCGACAGGTGAACTATGGCTACACCTTC.